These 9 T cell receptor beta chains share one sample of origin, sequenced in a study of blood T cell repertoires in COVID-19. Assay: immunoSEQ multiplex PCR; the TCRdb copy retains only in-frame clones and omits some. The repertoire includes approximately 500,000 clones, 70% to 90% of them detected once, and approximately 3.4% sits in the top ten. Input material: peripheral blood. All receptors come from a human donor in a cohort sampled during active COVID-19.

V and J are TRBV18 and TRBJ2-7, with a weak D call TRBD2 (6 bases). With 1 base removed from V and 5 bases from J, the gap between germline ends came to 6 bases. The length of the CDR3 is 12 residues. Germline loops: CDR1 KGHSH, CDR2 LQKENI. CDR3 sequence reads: CASSPRGDEQYF. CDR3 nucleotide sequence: TGTGCCAGCTCACCACGGGGGGACGAGCAGTACTTC. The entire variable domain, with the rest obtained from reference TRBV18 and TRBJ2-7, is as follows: NAGVMQNPRHLVRRRGQEARLRCSPMKGHSHVYWYRQLPEEGLKFMVYLQKENIIDESGMPKERFSAEFPKEGPSILRIQQVVRGDSAAYFCASSPRGDEQYFGPGTRLTVT.

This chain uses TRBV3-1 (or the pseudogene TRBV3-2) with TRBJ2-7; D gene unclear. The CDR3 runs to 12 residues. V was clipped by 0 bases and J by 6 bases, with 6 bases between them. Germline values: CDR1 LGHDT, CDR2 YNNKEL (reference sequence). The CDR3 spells CASSQDVREQYF. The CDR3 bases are TGTGCCAGCAGCCAAGATGTCCGCGAGCAGTACTTC.

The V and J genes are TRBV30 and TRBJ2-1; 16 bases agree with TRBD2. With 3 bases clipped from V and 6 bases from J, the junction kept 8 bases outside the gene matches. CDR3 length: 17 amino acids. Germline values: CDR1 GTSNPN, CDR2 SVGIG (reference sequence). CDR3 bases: TGTGCCTGGAGAAAGGGACTAGCGGGAGGGTCTAGCAATGAGCAGTTCTTC. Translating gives CAWRKGLAGGSSNEQFF.

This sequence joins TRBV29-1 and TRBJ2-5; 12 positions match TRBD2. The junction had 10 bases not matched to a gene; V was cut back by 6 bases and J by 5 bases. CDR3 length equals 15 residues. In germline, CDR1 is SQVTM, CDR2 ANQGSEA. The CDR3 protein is CSVGSSGRAWETQYF. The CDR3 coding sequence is TGCAGCGTAGGATCTAGCGGGAGGGCGTGGGAGACCCAGTACTTC. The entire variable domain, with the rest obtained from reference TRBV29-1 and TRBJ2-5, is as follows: SAVISQKPSRDICQRGTSLTIQCQVDSQVTMMFWYRQQPGQSLTLIATANQGSEATYESGFVIDKFPISRPNLTFSTLTVSNMSPEDSSIYLCSVGSSGRAWETQYFGPGTRLLVL.

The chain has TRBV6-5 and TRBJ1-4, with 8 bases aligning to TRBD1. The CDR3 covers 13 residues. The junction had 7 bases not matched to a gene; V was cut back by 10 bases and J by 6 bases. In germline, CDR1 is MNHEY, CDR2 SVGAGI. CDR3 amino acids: CATSPDRDEKLFF. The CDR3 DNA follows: TGTGCCACCTCTCCGGACAGGGATGAAAAACTGTTTTTT.

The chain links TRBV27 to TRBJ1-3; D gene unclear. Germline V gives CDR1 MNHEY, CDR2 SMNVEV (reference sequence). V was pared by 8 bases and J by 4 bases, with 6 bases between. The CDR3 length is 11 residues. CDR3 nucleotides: TGTGCCAGCGTCAGGGGAAACACCATATATTTT. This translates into CASVRGNTIYF.

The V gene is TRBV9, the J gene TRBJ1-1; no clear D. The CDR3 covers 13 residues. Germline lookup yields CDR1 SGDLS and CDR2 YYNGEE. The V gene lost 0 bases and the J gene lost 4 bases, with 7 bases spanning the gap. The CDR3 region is CASSVGTVTEAFF. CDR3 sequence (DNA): TGTGCCAGCAGCGTAGGAACGGTCACTGAAGCTTTCTTT.

CDR3 DNA sequence: TGTGCCAGCAGCGTCAGATACGAGCAGTACTTC. This encodes CASSVRYEQYF. The V gene is TRBV11-2, the J gene TRBJ2-7; D unclear. Between the trimmed V and J ends, which lost 5 bases and 4 bases, there was a span of 6 bases. Germline V gene lookup returns CDR1 SGHAT and CDR2 FQNNGV. The CDR3 sequence is 11 residues long.

The DNA for the CDR3 is TGTGCCAGCAGTTTTCGCGCAGGGGATGGCTACACCTTC. Translated: CASSFRAGDGYTF. This rearrangement joins TRBV28 to TRBJ1-2; D might be TRBD1 (6 bases). Germline CDR1 and CDR2: MDHEN and SYDVKM. The V and J ends lost 3 bases and 6 bases respectively, with 11 bases between them. The CDR3 covers 13 residues.